This T cell receptor (beta chain) is from a study of metastatic and nonmetastatic thyroid tumors. Study at large: It was across blood and tumor or nodule tissue from malignant and benign thyroid patients that repertoires were compared.

None of the patients had undergone any treatment ahead of thyroid surgery. The study, taken as a whole, reports: For both blood and tumor, malignant thyroid tumors reportedly showed significantly higher TCR beta diversity than benign nodules did.

In the study's own analysis: Between-group CDR3 differences, defined by clinicopathological status, yielded a distant-metastasis classifier for papillary thyroid cancer. TCRdb re-clonotyped the PCR reads through MiXCR. V and J calls and clone size were set by TCRdb, not the authors. This table has roughly 40,000 clones, less than 20% appearing once. This clone was seen ten or more times. Its antigen is not identified. Looked up from germline, CDR1 is DFQATT and CDR2 is SNEGSKA (reference sequence). The germline V and J ends were trimmed by 0 bases and 0 bases, with 12 bases remaining between them. There are 16 residues in the CDR3.

The rearrangement links TRBV20-1 to TRBJ2-4, with D possibly TRBD2 on 5 matching bases. The material sequenced was tumor tissue. The sequence was collected from a female donor with papillary thyroid cancer or a benign thyroid nodule (not recorded which). Some clones in this sample may be carry-over from other donors' samples. CDR3 sequence reads: CSARETDFLAKNIQYF. In nucleotides, the CDR3 is TGCAGTGCTAGAGAAACGGACTTTTTAGCCAAAAACATTCAGTACTTC.